These 20 T cell receptor beta chains came from one sample sequenced in a study of blood T cell repertoires in COVID-19. Sequencing used immunoSEQ multiplex PCR; TCRdb keeps in-frame clones, though not all of them. This repertoire shows approximately 160,000 clones, about 86% found once; its top ten account for 3.6%. The specimen sequenced was PBMCs or T cells enriched from blood (not recorded which). The receptor set was obtained from a woman in her forties or fifties in a cohort exposed to, infected with or recovered from COVID-19 (not recorded which).

This sequence joins TRBV7-8 and TRBJ1-3; no definite D call. The germline V and J ends were trimmed by 4 bases and 0 bases, with 16 bases remaining between them. CDR1 is SGHVS, CDR2 FQNEAQ, per germline. This CDR3 contains 17 residues. CDR3 DNA: TGTGCCAGCAGCTACCGTCCCCCGCAGGACTCTGGAAACACCATATATTTT. This codes for CASSYRPPQDSGNTIYF. The full variable domain, its missing parts supplied by reference TRBV7-8 and TRBJ1-3, is GAGVSQSPRYKVAKRGQDVALRCDPISGHVSLFWYQQALGQGPEFLTYFQNEAQLDKSGLPSDRFFAERPEGSVSTLKIQRTQQEDSAVYLCASSYRPPQDSGNTIYFGEGSWLTVV.

The V and J genes are TRBV10-3 and TRBJ1-2; D not certain. The CDR3 has 13 residues. CDR1 is ENHRY, CDR2 SYGVKD, per germline. V was shortened by 3 bases and J by 3 bases, with 8 bases between the two germline ends. The CDR3 protein is CAISDMADYGYTF. DNA of the CDR3: TGTGCCATCAGTGACATGGCGGACTATGGCTACACCTTC.

This rearrangement joins TRBV28 to TRBJ1-2; TRBD1 is a possible D gene (6 bases). Trimming shortened V by 11 bases and J by 6 bases, and 19 bases separated the two germline ends. The CDR3 covers 13 residues. In germline, CDR1 is MDHEN, CDR2 SYDVKM. CDR3 residues: CASGGREGNGYTF. DNA for the CDR3: TGTGCCTCGGGGGGCAGGGAGGGAAATGGCTACACCTTC.

J is TRBJ1-1 and V is TRBV30; TRBD1 might be the D (5 bases). This CDR3 comprises 14 residues. Trimming removed 0 bases at V and 4 bases at J, with 12 bases between. Germline values: CDR1 GTSNPN, CDR2 SVGIG (reference sequence). The CDR3 is CAWSVLQVGTEAFF. The CDR3 nucleotides read TGTGCCTGGAGTGTATTACAGGTGGGCACTGAAGCTTTCTTT.

The chain combines TRBV7-9 with TRBJ2-5, with D possibly being TRBD1 (6 bases). In germline, CDR1 is SEHNR, CDR2 FQNEAQ (reference sequence). The CDR3 contains 17 residues. Trimming stripped 4 bases from V and 4 bases from J, with 22 bases between. CDR3 DNA sequence: TGTGCCAGCAGCTCCACCCTCGGGACACCACAGGGAGAGACCCAGTACTTC. The encoded protein is CASSSTLGTPQGETQYF. The full variable domain, its missing parts supplied by reference TRBV7-9 and TRBJ2-5, is DTGVSQNPRHKITKRGQNVTFRCDPISEHNRLYWYRQTLGQGPEFLTYFQNEAQLEKSRLLSDRFSAERPKGSFSTLEIQRTEQGDSAMYLCASSSTLGTPQGETQYFGPGTRLLVL.

V is TRBV6-2 or TRBV6-3 and J is TRBJ1-2; D perhaps matches TRBD1 (5 bases). This CDR3 is built from 15 residues. Trimming removed 0 bases from V and 3 bases from J, with 11 bases in between. Germline V gene data show CDR1 as MNHEY and CDR2 as SVGEGT. This chain's CDR3 is CASSYSPGTYYGYTF. CDR3 coding DNA: TGTGCCAGCAGTTACTCGCCAGGGACTTACTATGGCTACACCTTC.

The genes are TRBV27 and TRBJ1-5; D gene ambiguous. Trimming cost V 6 bases and J 5 bases, with 11 bases left between them. CDR1 and CDR2 from the germline V gene are MNHEY and SMNVEV (reference sequence). The CDR3 is 13 amino acids. CDR3 bases: TGTGCCAGCAGCGCCGGGGTACATCAGCCCCAGCATTTT. It is translated as CASSAGVHQPQHF.

On this clone itself: The same CDR3 can be traced to other DNA sequences in this sample. The genes are TRBV28 and TRBJ2-7; maybe TRBD2 (6 bases). CDR1 and CDR2 from the germline V gene are MDHEN and SYDVKM. The CDR3 runs 13 residues. Trimming stripped 4 bases from V and 0 bases from J, with 7 bases between. Here the CDR3 reads CASSYGSSYEQYF. The CDR3 nucleotides read TGTGCCAGCAGTTACGGGAGCTCCTACGAGCAGTACTTC.

The V and J genes are TRBV5-5 and TRBJ1-5; possibly TRBD1 for D (5 bases). CDR3 length equals 18 residues. CDR1 and CDR2 (germline): SGHKS, YYEKEE (reference sequence). With 4 bases removed from V and 3 bases from J, the gap between germline ends came to 23 bases. CDR3 sequence reads: CASSPWVGTGRANQPQHF. Written as DNA, the CDR3 is TGTGCCAGCAGCCCTTGGGTAGGGACTGGGAGAGCCAATCAGCCCCAGCATTTT.

The chain links TRBV5-1 to TRBJ1-6; TRBD1 matches at 7 bases. The CDR3 contains 17 residues. Germline CDR1 is SGHRS and CDR2 is YFSETQ. V was clipped by 0 bases and J by 10 bases; unmatched bases: 13. This CDR3 reads CASSLALTGTERSPLHF. Here the CDR3 DNA reads TGCGCCAGCAGCTTGGCTCTAACTGGGACAGAAAGGTCACCCCTCCACTTT. The full variable domain, with the rest looked up from reference TRBV5-1 and TRBJ1-6, is KAGVTQTPRYLIKTRGQQVTLSCSPISGHRSVSWYQQTPGQGLQFLFEYFSETQRNKGNFPGRFSGRQFSNSRSEMNVSTLELGDSALYLCASSLALTGTERSPLHFGNGTRLTVT.

This chain uses TRBV18 with TRBJ1-1; no definite D call. Germline V CDR1 and CDR2: KGHSH, LQKENI. The V and J ends lost 0 bases and 1 base respectively, with 3 bases between them. CDR3 length: 13 amino acids. CDR3 region: CASSPPQNTEAFF. The CDR3, as DNA: TGTGCCAGCTCACCACCACAGAACACTGAAGCTTTCTTT.

The chain is built from TRBV14 and TRBJ2-2; 10 bases are a match to TRBD1. There are 20 residues in the CDR3. Trimming removed 5 bases from V and 2 bases from J; junction bases left unmatched: 17. Per germline, CDR1 SGHDN and CDR2 FVKESK. The CDR3 spells CASSDYPGTGEGENTGELFF. The CDR3 DNA follows: TGTGCCAGCAGCGACTATCCCGGGACAGGGGAAGGGGAAAACACCGGGGAGCTGTTTTTT.

The chain links TRBV7-9 to TRBJ1-1; 8 bases match TRBD1. The length of the CDR3 is 15 residues. CDR1 is SEHNR and CDR2 is FQNEAQ in the germline V gene (reference sequence). The V and J ends lost 4 bases and 4 bases, in that order; junction bases with no gene match: 8. The CDR3 bases are TGTGCCAGCAGCTCCCCAGGGGGCCGGGGCACTGAAGCTTTCTTT. It specifies CASSSPGGRGTEAFF. The full variable domain, in which reference TRBV7-9 and TRBJ1-1 provide the parts outside the CDR3, is DTGVSQNPRHKITKRGQNVTFRCDPISEHNRLYWYRQTLGQGPEFLTYFQNEAQLEKSRLLSDRFSAERPKGSFSTLEIQRTEQGDSAMYLCASSSPGGRGTEAFFGQGTRLTVV.

V usage is TRBV7-2 and J usage is TRBJ2-7; 10 bases align to TRBD1. The CDR3 has 13 amino acids. Trimming removed 5 bases from V and 5 bases from J; junction bases left unmatched: 3. Germline values: CDR1 SGHTA, CDR2 FQGNSA. The CDR3 loop reads CASSRTGGHEQYF. DNA of the CDR3: TGTGCCAGCAGCCGGACAGGGGGTCACGAGCAGTACTTC.

This clone appeared a few times. J is TRBJ1-5 and V is TRBV7-2; D call uncertain. V lost 3 bases to trimming and J lost 0 bases, with 9 bases between them. This CDR3 contains 15 residues. The germline V gene encodes CDR1 SGHTA and CDR2 FQGNSA. The CDR3 reads CASSFQADSNQPQHF. The CDR3, as DNA: TGTGCCAGCAGCTTTCAAGCGGATAGCAATCAGCCCCAGCATTTT.

The gene calls are TRBV6-5 and TRBJ2-7; a possible D gene is TRBD2 (6 bases). Trimming left V 6 bases short and J 1 base short, with 10 bases between. Germline V gives CDR1 MNHEY, CDR2 SVGAGI. CDR3 length: 13 residues. The CDR3 reads CASSGTASYEQYF. The CDR3 DNA follows: TGTGCCAGCAGCGGGACTGCATCCTACGAGCAGTACTTC.

This chain uses TRBV5-1 with TRBJ2-1; 9 bases are shared with TRBD2. The J segment lost 4 bases and the V segment lost 1 base, leaving 3 bases of the junction unmatched. The CDR3 contains 15 residues. Germline V gene lookup returns CDR1 SGHRS and CDR2 YFSETQ. CDR3 sequence reads: CASSLKAGGYNEQFF. The DNA of the CDR3 is TGCGCCAGCAGCTTGAAAGCGGGGGGTTACAATGAGCAGTTCTTC. The complete variable domain, with remaining parts taken from reference TRBV5-1 and TRBJ2-1, reads KAGVTQTPRYLIKTRGQQVTLSCSPISGHRSVSWYQQTPGQGLQFLFEYFSETQRNKGNFPGRFSGRQFSNSRSEMNVSTLELGDSALYLCASSLKAGGYNEQFFGPGTRLTVL.

The chain combines TRBV4-2 with TRBJ2-2, with TRBD2 matching over 16 bases. Trimming removed 4 bases from V and 7 bases from J; junction bases left unmatched: 6. This CDR3 has 17 amino acids. Germline CDR1 and CDR2: LGHNA and YNFKEQ. This CDR3 is CASSLGLAGGLVGELFF. In DNA, the CDR3 is TGTGCCAGCAGCCTGGGACTAGCGGGAGGGCTGGTCGGGGAGCTGTTTTTT.

This chain links TRBV24-1 with TRBJ2-1; 8 nucleotides line up with TRBD2. The CDR3 runs 15 residues. Germline assignment: CDR1 KGHDR and CDR2 SFDVKD. V shed 6 bases and J 2 bases; nucleotides not matched to a gene: 5. This CDR3 reads CATSRRGGPYNEQFF. The CDR3 nucleotides are TGTGCCACCAGTCGCCGGGGGGGCCCCTACAATGAGCAGTTCTTC.

The gene calls are TRBV7-2 and TRBJ1-6; 10 bases are shared with TRBD1. CDR1 and CDR2 from the germline V gene are SGHTA and FQGNSA. This CDR3 region has 16 residues. J gave up 7 bases and V 1 base, and 4 bases lay outside the gene matches. DNA for the CDR3: TGTGCCAGCAGCTTAGTCTCGGGACAGGGGAATTCACCCCTCCACTTT. It is translated as CASSLVSGQGNSPLHF.